One and the same sample provided the 6 T cell receptor beta chains below, sequenced in a study of Ad26.COV2.S vaccination and SARS-CoV-2 variants (dated by TCRdb to the early 2020s). Interpreted using the paper, the treatment or condition label stands for: about 20 received Ad26.COV2.S at low or high dose, single or two shots; 5 received placebo; per-sample allocation not given. For vaccine and placebo recipients, repertoires were sequenced using samples collected on day 63 after the first injection. Libraries came from the immunoSEQ multiplex PCR assay. The source is immuneACCESS, and TCRdb retained only in-frame sequences with V and J called. Part of the clones is not carried over; for the studies checked, unresolved V genes explain less than half of this, and the remainder is unexplained. The table for this sample lists roughly 510,000 clones; around 85% of them were counted only once. The ten largest clones capture 10% to 15% of the sample.

The specimen comprised peripheral blood, sampled in a trial of Ad26.COV2.S vaccine versus placebo. The receptors shown here come from a person aged 18-60 years who received the Ad26.COV2.S COVID-19 vaccine or a placebo.

This chain uses TRBV5-4 with TRBJ2-7; 10 bases are a match to TRBD1. The CDR3 spans 14 residues. J was trimmed by 4 bases and V by 7 bases; bases with no gene match: 8. Germline V CDR1 and CDR2: SGHNT, YYREEE (reference sequence). CDR3 DNA sequence: TGTGCCAGCGGGAGCCGGGACAGGGGATACGAGCAGTACTTC. Translation gives CASGSRDRGYEQYF.

The chain recombines TRBV11-2 with TRBJ2-1; D ambiguous. CDR1 is SGHAT and CDR2 is FQNNGV in the germline V gene. V was pared by 4 bases and J by 0 bases, with 10 bases between. The CDR3 loop spans 15 amino acids. CDR3 DNA: TGTGCCAGCAGCTCCGAGAGGAGCTCCTACAATGAGCAGTTCTTC. Its protein product is CASSSERSSYNEQFF.

The chain is built from TRBV19 and TRBJ2-1, with TRBD2 matching 12 bases. Per germline, CDR1 LNHDA and CDR2 SQIVND (reference sequence). V shed 5 bases and J 0 bases; nucleotides not matched to a gene: 5. The CDR3 totals 17 residues. CDR3 residues: CASSPGLAGYSYNEQFF. The CDR3 nucleotides are TGTGCCAGTAGTCCGGGACTAGCGGGTTACTCCTACAATGAGCAGTTCTTC.

The V and J genes are TRBV15 and TRBJ2-7, with 11 nucleotides matching TRBD2. Germline CDR1 is LNHNV and CDR2 is YYDKDF (reference sequence). J was trimmed by 2 bases and V by 1 base; bases with no gene match: 4. CDR3 length equals 16 residues. CDR3 in DNA: TGTGCCACCAGCAGAGTGGGGACTAGCGGACCCTACGAGCAGTACTTC. This sequence encodes CATSRVGTSGPYEQYF.

The genes are TRBV28 and TRBJ1-6; D gene unclear. Germline CDR1 is MDHEN and CDR2 is SYDVKM. The CDR3 covers 15 residues. With 5 bases removed from V and 7 bases from J, the gap between germline ends came to 15 bases. CDR3: CASSPGRKPNSPLHF. DNA of the CDR3: TGTGCCAGCAGTCCCGGCAGGAAACCAAATTCACCCCTCCACTTT.

Comments on this clone: Other DNA sequences within the sample encode an identical CDR3. The chain recombines TRBV9 with TRBJ2-7; D not resolved. The CDR3 runs to 14 residues. Trimming shortened V by 0 bases and J by 0 bases, and 7 bases separated the two germline ends. Germline V gene data show CDR1 as SGDLS and CDR2 as YYNGEE. The CDR3 here is CASSVVGSSYEQYF. CDR3 bases: TGTGCCAGCAGCGTAGTGGGTAGCTCCTACGAGCAGTACTTC.